These 20 T cell receptor beta chains came from one sample sequenced in a study of blood T cell repertoires in COVID-19. The table came from immunoSEQ multiplex PCR; TCRdb's copy has only in-frame clones and leaves some out. The repertoire holds under 90,000 clones, with around nine tenths as singletons. The sequenced sample was peripheral blood. Source of these receptors: a man aged 70-80 years with active or convalescent COVID-19.

The V and J genes are TRBV28 and TRBJ2-4, with TRBD1 matching over 11 bases. The CDR3 length is 14 residues. The V and J ends lost 6 bases and 6 bases, in that order; junction bases with no gene match: 4. Germline CDR1 MDHEN, CDR2 SYDVKM. For the CDR3, the DNA is TGTGCCAGCAGAGGGACAGGGGGGCCAAACATTCAGTACTTC. Its protein is CASRGTGGPNIQYF.

The chain combines TRBV5-6 with TRBJ2-3, with 11 bases matching TRBD2. Germline assignment: CDR1 SGHDT and CDR2 YYEEEE. The V and J ends lost 3 bases and 7 bases, in that order; junction bases with no gene match: 10. The CDR3 extends over 16 amino acids. Here the CDR3 reads CASSSLAGGPSNTQYF. CDR3 in DNA: TGTGCCAGCAGCTCATTAGCGGGGGGGCCGAGTAATACGCAGTATTTT.

The chain combines TRBV18 with TRBJ2-2, with 8 nucleotides matching TRBD1. Germline assignment: CDR1 KGHSH and CDR2 LQKENI. J lost 6 bases, V lost 1 base, and 10 bases had no gene match. The CDR3 contains 17 residues. CDR3 residues: CASSPLSGQAIPGELFF. CDR3 nucleotides: TGTGCCAGCTCACCACTATCGGGACAGGCTATTCCCGGGGAGCTGTTTTTT. The full variable domain, with the rest looked up from reference TRBV18 and TRBJ2-2, is NAGVMQNPRHLVRRRGQEARLRCSPMKGHSHVYWYRQLPEEGLKFMVYLQKENIIDESGMPKERFSAEFPKEGPSILRIQQVVRGDSAAYFCASSPLSGQAIPGELFFGEGSRLTVL.

The J gene is TRBJ1-1, the V gene TRBV19, with D possibly matching TRBD1 (6 bases). CDR3 size: 13 residues. CDR1 and CDR2 (germline): LNHDA, SQIVND (reference sequence). V was shortened by 6 bases and J by 4 bases, with 12 bases between the two germline ends. CDR3 residues: CASRIQGGTEAFF. DNA of the CDR3: TGTGCCAGTAGAATACAGGGAGGCACTGAAGCTTTCTTT.

J is TRBJ2-7 and V is TRBV15; possible D gene TRBD1, 6 bases. V lost 0 bases and J 2 bases, leaving 8 bases between the germline ends. The CDR3 is 14 amino acids. Germline V CDR1 and CDR2: LNHNV, YYDKDF (reference sequence). The CDR3 region is CATSRERQAYEQYF. The DNA of the CDR3 is TGTGCCACCAGCAGAGAGAGACAGGCCTACGAGCAGTACTTC.

The genes are TRBV10-3 and TRBJ1-1; no firm D call. V lost 4 bases and J 1 base, leaving 10 bases between the germline ends. This CDR3 comprises 14 residues. From germline, CDR1 is ENHRY and CDR2 SYGVKD. CDR3 DNA: TGTGCCATCAGTGTCGCGGGAGAGAACACTGAAGCTTTCTTT. The encoded protein is CAISVAGENTEAFF.

The chain joins TRBV19 to TRBJ2-1; perhaps TRBD2 as D (6 bases). Germline V CDR1 and CDR2: LNHDA, SQIVND (reference sequence). The CDR3 totals 16 residues. V was shortened by 6 bases and J by 6 bases, with 21 bases between the two germline ends. Here the CDR3 reads CASSQSGTGHFNEQFF. The CDR3 bases are TGTGCCAGTAGCCAGTCCGGGACTGGACACTTCAATGAGCAGTTCTTC.

This CDR3 reads CASAGTGPYEQYF. CDR3 bases: TGTGCCAGCGCGGGGACAGGGCCTTACGAGCAGTACTTC. This sequence joins TRBV7-2 and TRBJ2-7, with TRBD1 matching over 9 bases. Germline loops: CDR1 SGHTA, CDR2 FQGNSA. The CDR3 spans 13 residues. The junction had 6 bases not matched to a gene; V was cut back by 8 bases and J by 4 bases.

The chain couples TRBV27 to TRBJ2-1; D unclear. The V gene's germline CDR1 is MNHEY and CDR2 SMNVEV (reference sequence). CDR3 length: 12 amino acids. Trimming shortened V by 9 bases and J by 3 bases, and 9 bases separated the two germline ends. For the CDR3, the DNA is TGTGCCAGTCGGAGTGGCTACAATGAGCAGTTCTTC. Protein product: CASRSGYNEQFF.

This rearrangement joins TRBV5-4 to TRBJ2-5; maybe TRBD1 (6 bases). CDR1 is SGHNT, CDR2 YYREEE, per germline (reference sequence). Between the trimmed V and J ends, which lost 0 bases and 1 base, there was a span of 10 bases. This CDR3 is 15 amino acids long. The CDR3 sequence is CASSLAGQRQETQYF. Here the CDR3 DNA reads TGTGCCAGCAGCTTGGCCGGACAGCGCCAAGAGACCCAGTACTTC.

CDR3 in amino acids: CASILRTGLGYGYTF. CDR3 DNA sequence: TGTGCCAGCATACTACGGACAGGGCTAGGGTATGGCTACACCTTC. The chain uses TRBV19 and TRBJ1-2; 8 nucleotides match TRBD1. This CDR3 contains 15 residues. Germline assignment: CDR1 LNHDA and CDR2 SQIVND (reference sequence). V dropped 9 bases and J dropped 5; count of bases not matched to a gene: 14.

The chain links TRBV19 to TRBJ2-5, with D maybe TRBD2 (6 bases). V gave up 3 bases and J gave up 5 bases, with 16 bases separating them. The germline V gene encodes CDR1 LNHDA and CDR2 SQIVND (reference sequence). The CDR3 is made up of 15 amino acids. The CDR3 region has the DNA TGTGCCAGTAGTATCGGGACTTCGTCTAGTGAGACCCAGTACTTC. The encoded protein is CASSIGTSSSETQYF.

This rearrangement joins TRBV27 to TRBJ2-7; D unresolved. The CDR3 is made up of 13 amino acids. Germline V gene sequence: CDR1 MNHEY, CDR2 SMNVEV (reference sequence). V dropped 3 bases and J dropped 0 bases, with 6 bases sitting between them. The CDR3 reads CASSFAGSYEQYF. The CDR3 bases are TGTGCCAGCAGTTTCGCCGGCTCCTACGAGCAGTACTTC.

The chain is built from TRBV25-1 and TRBJ2-3; TRBD2 might be the D (6 bases). Germline V CDR1 and CDR2: MGHDK, SYGVNS. CDR3 length: 14 amino acids. V lost 3 bases, J lost 4 bases, and 11 bases lay in between. CDR3 residues: CASSEPSGADTQYF. The DNA of the CDR3 is TGTGCCAGCAGTGAGCCCTCGGGGGCAGATACGCAGTATTTT.

The chain employs TRBV5-1 and TRBJ2-7, with D hard to call. Per germline, CDR1 SGHRS and CDR2 YFSETQ. The CDR3 length is 15 residues. Trimming shortened V by 2 bases and J by 2 bases, and 14 bases separated the two germline ends. CDR3 sequence reads: CASSFTSVTTYEQYF. The DNA for the CDR3 is TGCGCCAGCAGCTTTACCAGCGTAACAACCTACGAGCAGTACTTC.

This chain connects TRBV5-1 to TRBJ1-2; a weak D match, TRBD1 (5 bases). V shed 4 bases and J shed 7 bases, with 20 bases lying between them. Germline CDR1 and CDR2: SGHRS and YFSETQ. The CDR3 loop spans 15 amino acids. The CDR3 nucleotides are TGCGCCAGCAGCGAACAACCCAGGGAAATGCGTGGCTACACCTTC. Translated, it gives CASSEQPREMRGYTF. The whole variable domain, filled in from reference TRBV5-1 and TRBJ1-2, reads KAGVTQTPRYLIKTRGQQVTLSCSPISGHRSVSWYQQTPGQGLQFLFEYFSETQRNKGNFPGRFSGRQFSNSRSEMNVSTLELGDSALYLCASSEQPREMRGYTFGSGTRLTVV.

The chain employs TRBV29-1 and TRBJ1-2; D gene uncertain. Trimming cost V 5 bases and J 2 bases, with 12 bases left between them. Germline CDR1 SQVTM, CDR2 ANQGSEA. The CDR3 has 13 residues. The CDR3, as DNA: TGCAGCGTTTACCCGACGGAGAACTATGGCTACACCTTC. Translation gives CSVYPTENYGYTF.

J is TRBJ2-7 and V is TRBV6-6, with 13 bases matching TRBD2. This CDR3 is built from 14 residues. J lost 4 bases, V lost 6 bases, and 3 bases had no gene match. Germline loops: CDR1 MNHNY, CDR2 SVGAGI (reference sequence). The chain's CDR3 is CASRRTSGSYEQYF. The CDR3 region has the DNA TGTGCCAGCAGACGGACTAGCGGGAGTTACGAGCAGTACTTC.

The chain joins TRBV19 to TRBJ2-1, with 12 bases fitting TRBD2. The CDR3 contains 16 residues. The germline gives CDR1 LNHDA, CDR2 SQIVND (reference sequence). The ends lost 5 bases at V and 2 bases at J; junction bases unmatched: 4. This CDR3 is CASSASGRGPYNEQFF. The CDR3 DNA follows: TGTGCCAGTAGTGCTAGCGGGAGGGGACCCTACAATGAGCAGTTCTTC. The full variable domain, with the rest looked up from reference TRBV19 and TRBJ2-1, is DGGITQSPKYLFRKEGQNVTLSCEQNLNHDAMYWYRQDPGQGLRLIYYSQIVNDFQKGDIAEGYSVSREKKESFPLTVTSAQKNPTAFYLCASSASGRGPYNEQFFGPGTRLTVL.

V is TRBV28 and J is TRBJ2-4; maybe TRBD2 (5 bases). The germline V and J ends were trimmed by 7 bases and 8 bases, with 24 bases remaining between them. Per the germline V gene, CDR1 is MDHEN and CDR2 is SYDVKM. The CDR3 loop spans 16 amino acids. CDR3 loop: CASTPDKLEPRDIQYF. The DNA of the CDR3 is TGTGCCAGCACCCCTGATAAACTAGAGCCTCGGGACATTCAGTACTTC.